Listed below are T cell receptor beta chains from one sample, sequenced in a study of neurological immune-mediated disorders. TCRdb processed the 5' RACE reads anew with MiXCR; each CDR3 protein has one entry. The sample has 53,000 or so distinct CDR3 sequences; roughly 8.8% are singletons. The source material was PBMCs. Receptor source: a middle-aged woman in good health. CDR3s include the opening cysteine and the closing phenylalanine or tryptophan. Each record gives: CDR3 DNA, CDR3 protein, J gene, V gene, D gene, clone size, CDR3 length. A D gene is named only where the DNA matches it firmly. A clone size is listed for some rows: how often the clone was seen (once, few, many), or a class if it is expanded.

cdr3_nt: TGTGCCAGCAGTTGGCACAGGGTCGAGCAGTACTTC
cdr3_aa: CASSWHRVEQYF
j_call: TRBJ2-7
v_call: TRBV12-3/TRBV12-4
d_call: -
clone_size: many
cdr3_length: 12

cdr3_nt: TGTGCCAGCAGTTTCGGGACTAGCGGGAGGAGCTCCTACAATGAGCAGTTCTTC
cdr3_aa: CASSFGTSGRSSYNEQFF
j_call: TRBJ2-1
v_call: TRBV6-5
d_call: TRBD2
clone_size: many
cdr3_length: 18

cdr3_nt: TGTGCCAGCAGGGGCCAAACGCGCTACGAGCAGTACTTC
cdr3_aa: CASRGQTRYEQYF
j_call: TRBJ2-7
v_call: TRBV6-2/TRBV6-3
d_call: -
clone_size: many
cdr3_length: 13

cdr3_nt: TGTGCCATCAGCGTACAGGGGGCAGATGGCTACACCTTC
cdr3_aa: CAISVQGADGYTF
j_call: TRBJ1-2
v_call: TRBV10-3
d_call: TRBD1
clone_size: many
cdr3_length: 13

cdr3_nt: TGCAGCGTTGAGAGCTATGAGTTGGGTGGGGAGCAGTTCTTC
cdr3_aa: CSVESYELGGEQFF
j_call: TRBJ2-1
v_call: TRBV29-1
d_call: -
clone_size: many
cdr3_length: 14

cdr3_nt: TGTGCCAGCAGCCCCGCGGCGAAGTACAATGAGCAGTTCTTC
cdr3_aa: CASSPAAKYNEQFF
j_call: TRBJ2-1
v_call: TRBV12-3/TRBV12-4
d_call: -
clone_size: many
cdr3_length: 14

cdr3_nt: TGTGCCAGCAGTGGCGAGAGCGGGGGGGCGGAGACCCAGTACTTC
cdr3_aa: CASSGESGGAETQYF
j_call: TRBJ2-5
v_call: TRBV2
d_call: TRBD2
clone_size: many
cdr3_length: 15

cdr3_nt: TGTGCCATCAGTGACGGACAGAATGAGCAGTTCTTC
cdr3_aa: CAISDGQNEQFF
j_call: TRBJ2-1
v_call: TRBV10-3
d_call: -
clone_size: many
cdr3_length: 12

cdr3_nt: TGTGCCAGCAGCTTAGTCTCCCTGCCGAACACTGAAGCTTTCTTT
cdr3_aa: CASSLVSLPNTEAFF
j_call: TRBJ1-1
v_call: TRBV11-2
d_call: -
clone_size: many
cdr3_length: 15

cdr3_nt: TGTGCCATCAGTGAGCGGGGTTACGAGCAGTACTTC
cdr3_aa: CAISERGYEQYF
j_call: TRBJ2-7
v_call: TRBV10-3
d_call: -
clone_size: -
cdr3_length: 12

cdr3_nt: TGCGCCAGCAGCTGGGGGGCGAACACTGAAGCTTTCTTT
cdr3_aa: CASSWGANTEAFF
j_call: TRBJ1-1
v_call: TRBV5-1
d_call: -
clone_size: many
cdr3_length: 13

cdr3_nt: TGTGCTAGCAGCTTATCAAATACCGGGGAGCTGTTTTTT
cdr3_aa: CASSLSNTGELFF
j_call: TRBJ2-2
v_call: TRBV7-7
d_call: -
clone_size: many
cdr3_length: 13

cdr3_nt: TGTGCCAGCAGGTACAGGGTCTACAATGAGCAGTTCTTC
cdr3_aa: CASRYRVYNEQFF
j_call: TRBJ2-1
v_call: TRBV7-2
d_call: -
clone_size: many
cdr3_length: 13

cdr3_nt: TGTGCCAGCAGCGACCTCGAGGGAGCCGGGGAGCTGTTTTTT
cdr3_aa: CASSDLEGAGELFF
j_call: TRBJ2-2
v_call: TRBV6-2/TRBV6-3
d_call: -
clone_size: many
cdr3_length: 14

cdr3_nt: TGCGCCAGCGGACAGGCCCAGAACACTGAAGCTTTCTTT
cdr3_aa: CASGQAQNTEAFF
j_call: TRBJ1-1
v_call: TRBV5-1
d_call: TRBD1
clone_size: many
cdr3_length: 13

cdr3_nt: TGCGCCAGCAGCCAGGGGGGACGGGAAGCTTTCTTT
cdr3_aa: CASSQGGREAFF
j_call: TRBJ1-1
v_call: TRBV4-1
d_call: -
clone_size: many
cdr3_length: 12

cdr3_nt: TGCGCCAGCGGTGGCAGGGGGCCAGATACGCAGTATTTT
cdr3_aa: CASGGRGPDTQYF
j_call: TRBJ2-3
v_call: TRBV10-2
d_call: TRBD1
clone_size: many
cdr3_length: 13

cdr3_nt: TGTGCCAGCAGCTACACAGGGATGAACACTGAAGCTTTCTTT
cdr3_aa: CASSYTGMNTEAFF
j_call: TRBJ1-1
v_call: TRBV12-3/TRBV12-4
d_call: -
clone_size: many
cdr3_length: 14

cdr3_nt: TGCAGTGCCCCCCGGGGACAAGGGACCGATCAGCCCCAGCATTTT
cdr3_aa: CSAPRGQGTDQPQHF
j_call: TRBJ1-5
v_call: TRBV20-1
d_call: -
clone_size: -
cdr3_length: 15

cdr3_nt: TGTGCCAGCAGCCCTCGCGGCCTAGCGGCAGATACGCAGTATTTT
cdr3_aa: CASSPRGLAADTQYF
j_call: TRBJ2-3
v_call: TRBV14
d_call: TRBD2
clone_size: many
cdr3_length: 15

cdr3_nt: TGTGCCAGCTCACAAAGTGCAGGGGTTAACTATGGCTACACCTTC
cdr3_aa: CASSQSAGVNYGYTF
j_call: TRBJ1-2
v_call: TRBV18
d_call: -
clone_size: many
cdr3_length: 15

cdr3_nt: TGTGCCTGGGGCAGTCTAGCCAAAAACATTCAGTACTTC
cdr3_aa: CAWGSLAKNIQYF
j_call: TRBJ2-4
v_call: TRBV30
d_call: -
clone_size: many
cdr3_length: 13

cdr3_nt: TGTGCCAGCACAAGAGATGCCCGGGAAGCTTTCTTT
cdr3_aa: CASTRDAREAFF
j_call: TRBJ1-1
v_call: TRBV5-6
d_call: -
clone_size: -
cdr3_length: 12

cdr3_nt: TGTGCCAGCTCACCTGGACAGGAAGAGACCCAGTACTTC
cdr3_aa: CASSPGQEETQYF
j_call: TRBJ2-5
v_call: TRBV18
d_call: TRBD1
clone_size: many
cdr3_length: 13

cdr3_nt: TGCGCCAGCAGCTTGGCCCCCTTGGCTAGCGGAGACAATGAGCAGTTCTTC
cdr3_aa: CASSLAPLASGDNEQFF
j_call: TRBJ2-1
v_call: TRBV5-1
d_call: TRBD2
clone_size: many
cdr3_length: 17

cdr3_nt: TGCAGTGCTAGCCGGAGCTCCTACGAGCAGTACTTC
cdr3_aa: CSASRSSYEQYF
j_call: TRBJ2-7
v_call: TRBV20-1
d_call: -
clone_size: many
cdr3_length: 12

cdr3_nt: TGCAGTGCTAGAGGGCCCCCAGATACGCAGTATTTT
cdr3_aa: CSARGPPDTQYF
j_call: TRBJ2-3
v_call: TRBV20-1
d_call: -
clone_size: few
cdr3_length: 12

cdr3_nt: TGTGCCAGCAGCCTGGACAGGGGGCAATACGAGCAGTACTTC
cdr3_aa: CASSLDRGQYEQYF
j_call: TRBJ2-7
v_call: TRBV3-1
d_call: TRBD1
clone_size: many
cdr3_length: 14

cdr3_nt: TGTGCCAGCAGCCCGGGGACAGGGGATTTCGGCGGGGAGCTGTTTTTT
cdr3_aa: CASSPGTGDFGGELFF
j_call: TRBJ2-2
v_call: TRBV7-9
d_call: TRBD1
clone_size: -
cdr3_length: 16

cdr3_nt: TGTGCCAGCAGTTACTCGATAACCGGGACAGGGGTCTCACCCCTCCACTTT
cdr3_aa: CASSYSITGTGVSPLHF
j_call: TRBJ1-6
v_call: TRBV6-5
d_call: TRBD1
clone_size: many
cdr3_length: 17

cdr3_nt: TGCGCCAGCAGTGAAGCCCAGCGGGGATACACAGATACGCAGTATTTT
cdr3_aa: CASSEAQRGYTDTQYF
j_call: TRBJ2-3
v_call: TRBV10-1
d_call: TRBD2
clone_size: -
cdr3_length: 16

cdr3_nt: TGTGCCAGCGGAATTTACACCGGGGAGCTGTTTTTT
cdr3_aa: CASGIYTGELFF
j_call: TRBJ2-2
v_call: TRBV7-2
d_call: -
clone_size: many
cdr3_length: 12

cdr3_nt: TGTGCCAGCAGCCTCTTCGGGGGGGTAGGGGCCACTGAAGCTTTCTTT
cdr3_aa: CASSLFGGVGATEAFF
j_call: TRBJ1-1
v_call: TRBV5-6
d_call: -
clone_size: many
cdr3_length: 16

cdr3_nt: TGTGCCAGCAGCCATGGGGACTACGGTGACTATGGCTACACCTTC
cdr3_aa: CASSHGDYGDYGYTF
j_call: TRBJ1-2
v_call: TRBV14
d_call: -
clone_size: many
cdr3_length: 15

cdr3_nt: TGCGCCAGCAGCCAGATGGATGCGGGGAAGCAGTTCTTC
cdr3_aa: CASSQMDAGKQFF
j_call: TRBJ2-1
v_call: TRBV4-3
d_call: -
clone_size: few
cdr3_length: 13

cdr3_nt: TGCGCCAGCAGCTTGGTCGGGATGGCCACTGAAGCTTTCTTT
cdr3_aa: CASSLVGMATEAFF
j_call: TRBJ1-1
v_call: TRBV5-1
d_call: -
clone_size: medium-sized
cdr3_length: 14

cdr3_nt: TGCGCCAGCAGCAAATCACGGGATAGTGATGAGCAGTTCTTC
cdr3_aa: CASSKSRDSDEQFF
j_call: TRBJ2-1
v_call: TRBV5-1
d_call: -
clone_size: many
cdr3_length: 14

cdr3_nt: TGTGCCAGCTCTCGACGGTATTTCGGGGAGCTGTTTTTT
cdr3_aa: CASSRRYFGELFF
j_call: TRBJ2-2
v_call: TRBV6-5
d_call: -
clone_size: once
cdr3_length: 13

cdr3_nt: TGTGCCAGCAGTTTATCTGTGCGTGAAGCTTTCTTT
cdr3_aa: CASSLSVREAFF
j_call: TRBJ1-1
v_call: TRBV28
d_call: -
clone_size: many
cdr3_length: 12

cdr3_nt: TGTGCCAGCAGCTTAGGGGGGGTGATGAACACTGAAGCTTTCTTT
cdr3_aa: CASSLGGVMNTEAFF
j_call: TRBJ1-1
v_call: TRBV7-2
d_call: -
clone_size: many
cdr3_length: 15

cdr3_nt: TGCAGCGCCTCGCCTGGAGGGACGGCTAACTATGGCTACACCTTC
cdr3_aa: CSASPGGTANYGYTF
j_call: TRBJ1-2
v_call: TRBV29-1
d_call: -
clone_size: many
cdr3_length: 15

cdr3_nt: TGTGCCAGCAGTTACAACGTGGGGCGGACCGGGGAGCTGTTTTTT
cdr3_aa: CASSYNVGRTGELFF
j_call: TRBJ2-2
v_call: TRBV6-5
d_call: -
clone_size: many
cdr3_length: 15

cdr3_nt: TGTGCCAGCATAGGGCGGGACAGAGATACGCAGTATTTT
cdr3_aa: CASIGRDRDTQYF
j_call: TRBJ2-3
v_call: TRBV2
d_call: -
clone_size: many
cdr3_length: 13

cdr3_nt: TGCGCCAGCAGCCAAGATTGGCTAGCGCCCACCTACGAGCAGTACTTC
cdr3_aa: CASSQDWLAPTYEQYF
j_call: TRBJ2-7
v_call: TRBV4-3
d_call: -
clone_size: many
cdr3_length: 16

cdr3_nt: TGTGCCAGCAGCTTCAACAGTTATAATTCACCCCTCCACTTT
cdr3_aa: CASSFNSYNSPLHF
j_call: TRBJ1-6
v_call: TRBV7-2
d_call: -
clone_size: many
cdr3_length: 14

cdr3_nt: TGTGCCAGCAGAATAAACAGGGGGGTGGATCAGCCCCAGCATTTT
cdr3_aa: CASRINRGVDQPQHF
j_call: TRBJ1-5
v_call: TRBV6-5
d_call: TRBD1
clone_size: -
cdr3_length: 15

cdr3_nt: TGTGCCAGCAGCCAAGATCGGCAGGGTGGAAATACGCAGTATTTT
cdr3_aa: CASSQDRQGGNTQYF
j_call: TRBJ2-3
v_call: TRBV3-1
d_call: -
clone_size: many
cdr3_length: 15

cdr3_nt: TGTGCCAGCAGCTTGCAGAAGAACACTGAAGCTTTCTTT
cdr3_aa: CASSLQKNTEAFF
j_call: TRBJ1-1
v_call: TRBV7-3
d_call: -
clone_size: many
cdr3_length: 13

cdr3_nt: TGTGCCAGCAGCTTCAGCGGGGGGCATGAGCAGTTCTTC
cdr3_aa: CASSFSGGHEQFF
j_call: TRBJ2-1
v_call: TRBV7-8
d_call: TRBD2
clone_size: many
cdr3_length: 13